This entry lists 24 T cell receptor beta chains sequenced from one sample in a study of T-cell reconstitution after alpha-beta-depleted transplantation in children. Unique molecular identifiers were built into the TCRbeta library. Each CDR3 protein is one row after TCRdb ran MiXCR on the PCR reads. Here the sample spans over 100,000 distinct CDR3 sequences, about a tenth being singletons. Here the sequenced sample was PBMCs, taken before TCRalphabeta/CD19-depleted stem cell transplant. The receptors derive from a boy younger than 10 with acute lymphoblastic leukemia, due to receive a stem cell transplant.

As to this clonotype: A much larger clone lies one base from this, so it may be a read error. As the CDR3 is not closed by the conserved phenylalanine or tryptophan, this likely results from a read error. This chain links TRBV12-3 or TRBV12-4 with TRBJ1-2, with 7 nucleotides matching TRBD1. V lost 6 bases to trimming and J lost 4 bases; unmatched junction nucleotides: 11. The CDR3 contains 15 residues. The CDR3 sequence is CASSGSHAGGYGYTC. In DNA form, the CDR3 reads TGTGCCAGCAGCGGATCCCACGCAGGGGGCTATGGCTACACCTGC.

This clonotype was seen many times. This chain connects TRBV11-2 to TRBJ2-1, with 7 bases identical to TRBD1. This CDR3 region has 13 residues. CDR1 SGHAT and CDR2 FQNNGV come from the germline V gene. Trimming cost V 1 base and J 8 bases; bases outside gene matches: 2. The CDR3 sequence is CASSLVTGDEQFF. Here the CDR3 DNA reads TGTGCCAGCAGCTTAGTCACAGGGGATGAGCAGTTCTTC.

The chain joins TRBV20-1 to TRBJ1-1; D is undetermined. The CDR3 totals 14 residues. Trimming cost V 3 bases and J 0 bases, with 11 bases left between them. The germline V gene encodes CDR1 DFQATT and CDR2 SNEGSKA (reference sequence). Here the CDR3 DNA reads TGCAGTGCTAGGCGTAGGGCTTTGAACACTGAAGCTTTCTTT. It is translated as CSARRRALNTEAFF.

The sample holds a few counts of this clonotype. The chain's CDR3 is CASSESPSYEQYF. CDR3 DNA: TGTGCCAGCAGTGAGAGCCCTTCCTACGAGCAGTACTTC. V gene TRBV2 combines with J gene TRBJ2-7; D is undetermined. The length of the CDR3 is 13 residues. The germline V gene has CDR1 SNHLY and CDR2 FYNNEI. Deletions cut 3 bases from V and 1 base from J, with 7 bases between.

There are many counts of this clonotype. CDR3: CASRGFYGYTF. The CDR3 coding sequence is TGTGCCAGCAGAGGGTTTTATGGCTACACCTTC. The V and J genes are TRBV5-6 and TRBJ1-2; D remains ambiguous. V lost 5 bases to trimming and J lost 5 bases, with 7 bases between them. The CDR3 spans 11 residues. CDR1 is SGHDT and CDR2 is YYEEEE in the germline V gene.

At least ten counts were recorded for this clonotype. This chain joins TRBV7-2 and TRBJ2-1; maybe TRBD1 (6 bases). The CDR3 has 16 residues. Trimming pared 1 base from V and 2 bases from J, leaving 12 bases between. Germline V CDR1 and CDR2: SGHTA, FQGNSA. The DNA for the CDR3 is TGTGCCAGCAGCTTAGGGTGGGGGACAACCTACAATGAGCAGTTCTTC. Translating gives CASSLGWGTTYNEQFF.

As for this clonotype: At one of its ends the junction is not consistent with the germline gene, which may arise from a read error. The V call is TRBV27, the J call TRBJ2-7; 7 bases align to TRBD2. Germline CDR1 reads MNHEY; CDR2 reads SMNVEV (reference sequence). The CDR3 is 14 residues long. The CDR3 DNA reads as TGTGCCAGCAGTTGGACTAGACTCTCCGACGAGCAGTACTTC. Encoded protein: CASSWTRLSDEQYF.

The chain employs TRBV18 and TRBJ2-7; D remains unclear. V dropped 4 bases and J dropped 0 bases, with 7 bases sitting between them. This CDR3 comprises 13 residues. Germline V gives CDR1 KGHSH, CDR2 LQKENI. Written as DNA, the CDR3 is TGTGCCAGCTCACGGACCGCCTCCTACGAGCAGTACTTC. Residues: CASSRTASYEQYF.

This clonotype was counted many times. This chain uses TRBV7-8 with TRBJ1-2, with D perhaps matching TRBD1 (5 bases). The germline gives CDR1 SGHVS, CDR2 FQNEAQ. The CDR3 extends over 17 amino acids. With 2 bases removed from V and 3 bases from J, the gap between germline ends came to 19 bases. CDR3 sequence (DNA): TGTGCCAGCAGCTTATTCCCCCGGGGGAGTTCCTACTATGGCTACACCTTC. Encoded protein: CASSLFPRGSSYYGYTF. The full variable domain, in which reference TRBV7-8 and TRBJ1-2 provide the parts outside the CDR3, is GAGVSQSPRYKVAKRGQDVALRCDPISGHVSLFWYQQALGQGPEFLTYFQNEAQLDKSGLPSDRFFAERPEGSVSTLKIQRTQQEDSAVYLCASSLFPRGSSYYGYTFGSGTRLTVV.

The sample holds a few counts of this clonotype. The chain employs TRBV20-1 and TRBJ2-1; 16 bases are shared with TRBD2. The junction had 7 bases not matched to a gene; V was cut back by 6 bases and J by 5 bases. Germline CDR1 is DFQATT and CDR2 is SNEGSKA (reference sequence). This CDR3 comprises 16 residues. CDR3 coding DNA: TGCAGTGCCCCAGGGACTAGCGGGAGGGCCCACAATGAGCAGTTCTTC. Amino acids: CSAPGTSGRAHNEQFF.

This clonotype was detected only a few times. The gene calls are TRBV20-1 and TRBJ2-3, with unresolved D. Germline V gene sequence: CDR1 DFQATT, CDR2 SNEGSKA (reference sequence). V was shortened by 6 bases and J by 4 bases, with 11 bases between the two germline ends. The CDR3 contains 12 residues. CDR3 in amino acids: CSAARTADTQYF. The CDR3 bases are TGCAGTGCCGCAAGGACCGCAGATACGCAGTATTTT.

This clonotype turned up a few times. V is TRBV29-1 and J is TRBJ1-2; perhaps TRBD1 as D (5 bases). The CDR3 length is 12 residues. The germline V gene has CDR1 SQVTM and CDR2 ANQGSEA. V lost 1 base to trimming and J lost 5 bases, with 8 bases between them. CDR3 DNA sequence: TGCAGCGTTGAAGGCAGGGCTTATGGCTACACCTTC. This codes for CSVEGRAYGYTF.

This clonotype was counted a few times. The chain has TRBV4-1 and TRBJ2-5; D not certain. V was trimmed by 0 bases and J by 5 bases, leaving 13 bases between them. The V gene's germline CDR1 is MGHRA and CDR2 YSYEKL. The CDR3 consists of 15 residues. The CDR3 loop is CASSQEWAGRETQYF. The CDR3 nucleotides are TGCGCCAGCAGCCAAGAATGGGCAGGCCGGGAGACCCAGTACTTC.

This chain uses TRBV14 with TRBJ2-1; unclear D gene. V was clipped by 3 bases and J by 8 bases, with 11 bases between them. Germline values: CDR1 SGHDN, CDR2 FVKESK. The CDR3 sequence is 13 residues long. CDR3 sequence: CASSHLQAYEQFF. CDR3 in DNA: TGTGCCAGCAGCCACCTTCAGGCGTATGAGCAGTTCTTC.

This clonotype was detected ten times or more. V usage is TRBV6-5 and J usage is TRBJ2-1; 10 nucleotides line up with TRBD2. The ends lost 8 bases at V and 8 bases at J; junction bases unmatched: 6. This CDR3 is built from 13 residues. CDR1 and CDR2 from the germline V gene are MNHEY and SVGAGI. The CDR3 region is CASQKREGYEQFF. Written as DNA, the CDR3 is TGTGCCAGCCAGAAGCGGGAGGGGTATGAGCAGTTCTTC.

V usage is TRBV7-9 and J usage is TRBJ2-7; 7 bases match TRBD2. Trimming took 5 bases from V and 0 from J; bases not matched to a gene: 1. The germline V gene encodes CDR1 SEHNR and CDR2 FQNEAQ (reference sequence). The CDR3 has 13 residues. The CDR3 reads CASSGGDSYEQYF. The CDR3 region has the DNA TGTGCCAGCAGCGGGGGGGACTCCTACGAGCAGTACTTC. Based on the CDR3 plus reference TRBV7-9 and TRBJ2-7, the full variable domain is DTGVSQNPRHKITKRGQNVTFRCDPISEHNRLYWYRQTLGQGPEFLTYFQNEAQLEKSRLLSDRFSAERPKGSFSTLEIQRTEQGDSAMYLCASSGGDSYEQYFGPGTRLTVT.

This chain links TRBV2 with TRBJ2-2, with TRBD2 identical over 10 bases. CDR1 is SNHLY, CDR2 FYNNEI, per germline. CDR3 length: 19 residues. V dropped 10 bases and J dropped 6; count of bases not matched to a gene: 23. The CDR3 here is CAISGASGSVRSWSGELFF. CDR3 bases: TGTGCCATCTCGGGAGCTAGCGGGAGCGTTCGATCATGGTCCGGGGAGCTGTTTTTT.

This clonotype was detected a few times. V and J are TRBV12-3 or TRBV12-4 and TRBJ2-3, with TRBD1 matching over 9 bases. The CDR3 length is 17 residues. V lost 3 bases, J lost 10 bases, and 17 bases stayed unmatched. CDR3 DNA: TGTGCCAGCAGTTTCTTTGTATCCGGGACAGGGAATGGTGCGCAGTATTTT. The encoded protein is CASSFFVSGTGNGAQYF.

This clonotype was seen ten or more times. This rearrangement joins TRBV5-1 to TRBJ2-5; D not resolved. This CDR3 has 15 amino acids. Germline CDR1 reads SGHRS; CDR2 reads YFSETQ. Trimming took 6 bases from V and 1 from J, leaving 16 bases between them. The CDR3 reads CASTPPGRSQETQYF. CDR3 nucleotides: TGCGCCAGCACCCCACCTGGAAGGAGCCAAGAGACCCAGTACTTC.

This clonotype was recorded at least ten times. CDR3 nucleotide sequence: TGTGCCAGCAGCTTAGGAGCAGGGAACACTGAAGCTTTCTTT. It is translated as CASSLGAGNTEAFF. This chain joins TRBV7-9 and TRBJ1-1; no firm D call. Germline values: CDR1 SEHNR, CDR2 FQNEAQ (reference sequence). This CDR3 spans 14 amino acids. Trimming removed 1 base at V and 1 base at J, with 7 bases between.

Points on this clonotype: The conserved phenylalanine or tryptophan is not found at the CDR3 terminus, so this likely reflects a read error. The rearrangement joins TRBV20-1 to TRBJ2-7; 12 positions match TRBD1. V was pared by 3 bases and J by 3 bases, with 6 bases of the junction left unmatched. Germline CDR1 reads DFQATT; CDR2 reads SNEGSKA (reference sequence). The CDR3 runs 15 residues. The CDR3 loop is CSASPGTGGSYEQYY. The CDR3 DNA reads TGCAGTGCTAGTCCGGGGACAGGGGGCAGCTACGAGCAGTACTAC.

This clonotype was observed many times. The genes are TRBV24-1 and TRBJ2-3; tentative D call: TRBD2 (6 bases). The CDR3 loop spans 15 amino acids. Germline CDR1 and CDR2: KGHDR and SFDVKD. The V and J ends lost 4 bases and 4 bases respectively, with 14 bases between them. CDR3 loop: CATSDPTGDADTQYF. Here the CDR3 DNA reads TGTGCCACCAGTGACCCTACGGGAGACGCAGATACGCAGTATTTT.

The chain has TRBV6-1 and TRBJ1-1, with a tentative D call TRBD1 (5 bases). This CDR3 spans 13 amino acids. Trimming shortened V by 6 bases and J by 3 bases, and 11 bases separated the two germline ends. Germline values: CDR1 MNHNS, CDR2 SASEGT. CDR3 residues: CASSPAGDTEAFF. The DNA for the CDR3 is TGTGCCAGCAGCCCCGCGGGGGACACTGAAGCTTTCTTT.

This clonotype has only a few counts. The rearrangement uses TRBV15 and TRBJ2-1; possibly TRBD1 or TRBD2 for D (5 bases each). The CDR3 is 14 residues long. V was trimmed by 0 bases and J by 6 bases, leaving 9 bases between them. The germline gives CDR1 LNHNV, CDR2 YYDKDF (reference sequence). The CDR3 is CATSREGVVNEQFF. In DNA form, the CDR3 reads TGTGCCACCAGCAGAGAGGGGGTAGTCAATGAGCAGTTCTTC.